This T cell receptor (beta chain) was sequenced in a study of cytomegalovirus exposure and HLA in healthy donors. Broader study findings: A few V segments could not be told apart, such as TRBV6-2 and TRBV6-3, and were left out. Analyzed later, most CMV-associated TCR beta chains appeared HLA-restricted. Some TCR beta chains (more than 150 of them) were listed as cytomegalovirus-associated.

CDR1 LGHNA and CDR2 YSLEER come from the germline V gene. V lost 1 base and J 2 bases, leaving 15 bases between the germline ends. The CDR3 consists of 16 residues. As to this clone: What it recognizes is unknown.

The PCR employed 60 Vbeta primers together with 13 Jbeta primers. TCRdb's table, derived via immunoSEQ multiplex PCR, lists solely in-frame clones and lacks some. Of around 120,000 clones in the sample, around 81% were seen once. The rearrangement links TRBV4-3 to TRBJ2-7, with D perhaps matching TRBD2 (7 bases). Sample: PBMCs. This sequence was found in a woman between 25 and 40 years old in good health and CMV-seronegative. The CDR3 DNA is TGCGCCAGCAGCCAAGGGGGGGGGCCTGGGCCCTACGAGCAGTACTTC. Translating it yields CASSQGGGPGPYEQYF.